This TCR beta chain was observed in a study of graft-versus-host responses after intestinal transplantation. Study details: The recipients all started with anti-thymocyte globulin induction and then took tacrolimus and steroids for three to four years. Whole-study results and caveats: Association was observed between peak circulating GvH clone levels and early post-transplant HvG declines. When patients had graft-donor T cell macrochimerism, their allografts held high graft-versus-host to host-versus-graft clonal ratios. GvH clones occurred in recipient marrow; some first appeared in ileum or blood.

Produced via immunoSEQ multiplex PCR; TCRdb's table is partial and in-frame only. Seen here are 85,000 to 90,000 clones, less than 90% observed once, and the top ten hold 17%. A note on this clone: Its antigen is currently unknown.

This TCR was sampled from a human donor who received an intestinal transplant. Specimen: unstimulated CD8+ T cells sorted from spleen or lymph node cells, collected before intestinal transplant.

CDR3 DNA: TGTGCCAGTACCTGGGGGGTCCCCTATAATTCACCCCTCCACTTT. Protein product: CASTWGVPYNSPLHF. The rearrangement uses TRBV27 and TRBJ1-6, with D possibly matching TRBD1 (5 bases). CDR1 is MNHEY and CDR2 is SMNVEV in the germline V gene (reference sequence). There are 15 residues in the CDR3. Trimming took 9 bases from V and 2 from J, leaving 14 bases between them.